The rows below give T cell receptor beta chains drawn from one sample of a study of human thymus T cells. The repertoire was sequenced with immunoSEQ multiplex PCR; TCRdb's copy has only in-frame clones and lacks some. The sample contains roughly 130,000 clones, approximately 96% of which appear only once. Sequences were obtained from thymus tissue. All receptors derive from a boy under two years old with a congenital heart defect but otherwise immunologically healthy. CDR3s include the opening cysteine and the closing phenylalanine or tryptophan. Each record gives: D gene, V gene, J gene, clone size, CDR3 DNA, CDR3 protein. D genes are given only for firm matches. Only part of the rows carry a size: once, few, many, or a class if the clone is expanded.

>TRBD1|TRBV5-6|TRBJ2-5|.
TGTGCCAGCAGCTTGTCGACAGGGGGCAAGGAGGGTCCCCAAGAGACCCAGTACTTC
CASSLSTGGKEGPQETQYF
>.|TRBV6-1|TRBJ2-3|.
TGTGCCAGCAGCGAGGTCCCGGATACGCAGTATTTT
CASSEVPDTQYF
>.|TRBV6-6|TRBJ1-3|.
TGTGCCAGCAGTTACTATGGCGGAAACACCATATATTTT
CASSYYGGNTIYF
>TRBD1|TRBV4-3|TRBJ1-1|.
TGCGCCAGCAGCCCCGTCCCGGGACAGGGGACTGAAGCTTTCTTT
CASSPVPGQGTEAFF
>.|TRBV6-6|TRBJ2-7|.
TGTGCCAGCAGTTACTCGCTTAACCGCTCCTACGAGCAGTACTTC
CASSYSLNRSYEQYF
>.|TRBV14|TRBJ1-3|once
TGTGCCAGCAGCCCTATTGAGGGAAACACCATATATTTT
CASSPIEGNTIYF
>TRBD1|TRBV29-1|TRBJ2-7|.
TGCAGCGTTCGGGGACAGACGTACGAGCAGTACTTC
CSVRGQTYEQYF
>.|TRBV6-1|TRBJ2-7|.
TGTGCCAGTAGACTAGATGGGTCCCACGAGCAGTACTTC
CASRLDGSHEQYF
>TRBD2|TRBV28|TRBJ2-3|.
TGTGCCAGCAGTGACGAAAAAACTAGCGGGGGGTTCAAAAACACAGATACGCAGTATTTT
CASSDEKTSGGFKNTDTQYF
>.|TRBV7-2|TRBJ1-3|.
TGTGCCAGCAGCCCCTACGGCGGGGGCAGTGGAAACACCATATATTTT
CASSPYGGGSGNTIYF
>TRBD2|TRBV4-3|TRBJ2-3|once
TGCGCCAGCAGCCAAGAGGGACTAGCGGGGGCCGCGAACACAGATACGCAGTATTTT
CASSQEGLAGAANTDTQYF
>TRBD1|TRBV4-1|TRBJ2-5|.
TGCGCCAGCAGCCAAGAGGTCGGACAGGGGGAAGAGACCCAGTACTTC
CASSQEVGQGEETQYF
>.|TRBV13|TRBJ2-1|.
TGTGCCAGCAGCTTTGTATCCGGAGATGAGCAGTTCTTC
CASSFVSGDEQFF
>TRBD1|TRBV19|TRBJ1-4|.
TGTGCCAGTAGTCCTCGGGACAGGGACTATGAAAAACTGTTTTTT
CASSPRDRDYEKLFF
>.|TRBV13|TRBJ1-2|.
TGTGCCAGCAGCTTAGACCCCGTGGGACCCCTTTACTTC
CASSLDPVGPLYF
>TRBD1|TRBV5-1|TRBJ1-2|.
TGCGCCAGCAGCAATGACAGGGCCCTTTCTGGCTACACCTTC
CASSNDRALSGYTF
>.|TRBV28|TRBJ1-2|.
TGTGCCAGCAGTTTACATATCCAGGATCCTGGCTACACCTTC
CASSLHIQDPGYTF
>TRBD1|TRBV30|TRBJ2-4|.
TGTGCCTGGGGCCACCCCGACAGGGGGCCGACCAAAAACATTCAGTACTTC
CAWGHPDRGPTKNIQYF
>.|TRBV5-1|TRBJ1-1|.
TGCGCCAGCAGCTTGGGTGGGGCCATGAACACTGAAGCTTTCTTT
CASSLGGAMNTEAFF
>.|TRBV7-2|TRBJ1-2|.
TGTGCCAGCAGACGAAAACCCGGTGACTATGGCTACACCTTC
CASRRKPGDYGYTF
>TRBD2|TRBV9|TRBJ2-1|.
TGTGCCAGCAGCGTAGGAGGTAGCGGGGGACACAATGAGCAGTTCTTC
CASSVGGSGGHNEQFF
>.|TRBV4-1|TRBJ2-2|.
TGCGCCAGCAGCCATCCAATGGGACCGAGGAACACCGGGGAGCTGTTTTTT
CASSHPMGPRNTGELFF
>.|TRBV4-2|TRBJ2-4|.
TGTGCCAGCAGCCAAGTTTCTTCCAGGGGTCCAAATGGTGCCAAAAACATTCAGTACTTC
CASSQVSSRGPNGAKNIQYF
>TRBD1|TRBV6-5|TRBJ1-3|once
TGTGCCAGCAGCACAGGGGGATCTGGAAACACCATATATTTT
CASSTGGSGNTIYF
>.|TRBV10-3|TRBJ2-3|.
TGTGCCATCAGTGAGCCGGGAGAGGGGCCGGGAGATACGCAGTATTTT
CAISEPGEGPGDTQYF
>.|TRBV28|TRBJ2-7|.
TGTGCCAGCACCCTCACTACTGGGACCGCCAGTTACGAGCAGTACTTC
CASTLTTGTASYEQYF
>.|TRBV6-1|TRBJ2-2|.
TGTGCCAGCAGTGAACCGAACACCGGGGAGCTGTTTTTT
CASSEPNTGELFF
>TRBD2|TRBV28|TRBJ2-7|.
TGTGCCAGCAATTGCGGAGGCAGGGAGGGCGAGCAGTACTTC
CASNCGGREGEQYF
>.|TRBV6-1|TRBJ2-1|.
TGTGCCAGCAGTGAAAACGGGAGAAGTGAGCAGTTCTTC
CASSENGRSEQFF
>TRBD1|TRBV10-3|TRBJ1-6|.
TGTGCCATCAGTGGTGGGACAGGGAATTCACCCCTCCACTTT
CAISGGTGNSPLHF
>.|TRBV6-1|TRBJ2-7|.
TGTGCCACCACCGGGATGGGAGAGCAGTACTTC
CATTGMGEQYF
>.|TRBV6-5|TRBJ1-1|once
TGTGCCAGCAGCTCCGAGCTTGGCACTGAAGCTTTCTTT
CASSSELGTEAFF
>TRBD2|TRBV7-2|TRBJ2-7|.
TGTGCCAGCAGCTCACGACTAGCGGGCTACTACGAGCAGTACTTC
CASSSRLAGYYEQYF
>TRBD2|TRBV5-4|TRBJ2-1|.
TGTGCCAGCAGCATGTCCCTAGCGGGGTCGAGCTCCTACAATGAGCAGTTCTTC
CASSMSLAGSSSYNEQFF
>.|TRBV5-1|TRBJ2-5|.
TGCGCCAGCAGCTCCCGTGGGGGTACAGAGACCCAGTACTTC
CASSSRGGTETQYF
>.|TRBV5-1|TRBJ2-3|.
TGCGCCAGCAGCTCGAAGTACGGTTGGCGGTTACGCACAGATACGCAGTATTTT
CASSSKYGWRLRTDTQYF
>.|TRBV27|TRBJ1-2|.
TGTGCCAGCAGTATAGGGGCGCAAAAGGACTATGGCTACACCTTC
CASSIGAQKDYGYTF
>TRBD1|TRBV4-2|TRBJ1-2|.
TGTGCCAGCAGCCAAGACTTTCCGACCAGGGGGCCGGACTATGGCTACACCTTC
CASSQDFPTRGPDYGYTF
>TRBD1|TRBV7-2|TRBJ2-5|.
TGTGCCAGCAGCCGGACAGGGAGGGAGACCCAGTACTTC
CASSRTGRETQYF
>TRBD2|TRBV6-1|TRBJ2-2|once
TGTGCCAGCAGTGAAAAGCGACTAGCGGGGGACACCGGGGAGCTGTTTTTT
CASSEKRLAGDTGELFF
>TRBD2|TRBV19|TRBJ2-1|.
TGTGCCAGTAGTATAGACCGGGGGGTCTCCTACAATGAGCAGTTCTTC
CASSIDRGVSYNEQFF
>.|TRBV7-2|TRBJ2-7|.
TGTGCCAGCAGCCTCAAATCCGGGCAGTACGAGCAGTACTTC
CASSLKSGQYEQYF
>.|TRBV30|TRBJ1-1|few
TGTGCCTGGACCCTAGTGCGGAACACTGAAGCTTTCTTT
CAWTLVRNTEAFF
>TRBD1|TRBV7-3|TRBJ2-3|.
TGTGCCAGCAGCTTAAACTCCAGGGGGCTAGATACGCAGTATTTT
CASSLNSRGLDTQYF
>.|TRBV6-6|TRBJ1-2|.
TGTGCCAGCACTAATGCGCGAACAATCTATGGCTACACCTTC
CASTNARTIYGYTF
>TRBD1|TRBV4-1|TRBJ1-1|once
TGCGCCAGCAGCCAAGGTAGGGGGCGGACTGAAGCTTTCTTT
CASSQGRGRTEAFF
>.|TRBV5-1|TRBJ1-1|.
TGCGCCAGCAGCTTCCAAGGCACTGAAGCTTTCTTT
CASSFQGTEAFF
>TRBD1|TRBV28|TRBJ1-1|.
TGTGCCAGCAGTTATTCGACGACAGGGGGCACAGCTTTCTTT
CASSYSTTGGTAFF
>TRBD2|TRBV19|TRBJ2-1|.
TGTGCCAGTAGTATCCTACTAGCGGGGCCCTACAATGAGCAGTTCTTC
CASSILLAGPYNEQFF
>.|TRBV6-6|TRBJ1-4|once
TGTGCCAGCACCATTCGGGGAACTAATGAAAAACTGTTTTTT
CASTIRGTNEKLFF
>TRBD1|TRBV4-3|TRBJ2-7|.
TGCGCCAGCAGCTCAAGACAGGGCAGAACCTACGAGCAGTACTTC
CASSSRQGRTYEQYF
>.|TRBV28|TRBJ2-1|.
TGTGCCAGCACCATGACTGCCGCCCATGAGCAGTTCTTC
CASTMTAAHEQFF
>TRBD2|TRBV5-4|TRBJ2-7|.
TGTGCCAGCAGCTTGAATCGCGGGGGTTTCTACGAGCAGTACTTC
CASSLNRGGFYEQYF
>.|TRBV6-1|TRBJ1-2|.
TGTGCCAGCAGTGAAGCTACAGGGTATGGCTACACCTTC
CASSEATGYGYTF
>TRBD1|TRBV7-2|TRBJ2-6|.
TGTGCCAGCAGGCCTTTGGGACAGCCCAGCTCTGGGGCCAACGTCCTGACTTTC
CASRPLGQPSSGANVLTF
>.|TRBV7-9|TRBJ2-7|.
TGTGCCAGCAGCTCAAGAAGGACAGGGAGGGGCGAGCAGTACTTC
CASSSRRTGRGEQYF
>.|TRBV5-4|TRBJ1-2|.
TGTGCCAGCAGCTTGGTGGGAATCCAGAGAGGAGACTATGGCTACACCTTC
CASSLVGIQRGDYGYTF